The entry below gives a single T cell receptor beta chain sequence along with its context. Ages ranged from about 18 to 90 years, with residence in about 24 US areas. The CDR3 extends over 12 amino acids. The ends were cut back, 1 base at V and 5 bases at J, with 5 bases in the middle. Germline V gene data show CDR1 as WSHSY and CDR2 as SAAADI. This specimen comes from a study of blood T cell repertoires in COVID-19. The repertoire was sequenced with immunoSEQ multiplex PCR; TCRdb's copy has only in-frame clones and lacks some. Among some 200,000 clones listed, over 75% were seen once. The chain couples TRBV10-2 to TRBJ1-1; unclear D gene. Specimen: PBMCs or T cells enriched from blood (not recorded which). The sequence derives from a man in his forties who had recovered from COVID-19. The CDR3 region is CASSELRTEAFF. As DNA, the CDR3 is TGCGCCAGCAGTGAGTTGAGGACTGAAGCTTTCTTT.